A single TCR beta chain is shown here with its context. The antigen is not known. RNA was isolated and reverse transcribed to cDNA, the sequencing template. TCRdb's table, derived via immunoSEQ multiplex PCR, lists solely in-frame clones and lacks some. The data hold about 190,000 clones, with 45% to 65% observed a single time. These data come from a study of CD8+ T cells in alopecia areata. The overall study: Oral tofacitinib (5 to 10 mg twice daily) was administered to treated patients. Disease severity was quantified as SALT score of affected scalp area.

Treatment: oral pan-JAK inhibitor, 5-10 mg twice daily. Study-level points and caveats: Patients shared TCRs less clearly than mice did, possibly owing to HLA. Scalp clonality and expanded CD8+ clones among the top 100 showed significant decreases with tofacitinib.

The V and J ends lost 0 bases and 1 base, in that order; junction bases with no gene match: 5. CDR3 length: 16 residues. Germline V gives CDR1 GTSNPN, CDR2 SVGIG (reference sequence). Specimen: CD4+ T cells sorted from blood, collected at week 4, from a patient treated with tofacitinib. The V gene is TRBV30, the J gene TRBJ2-5, with 10 bases fitting TRBD2. This TCR derives from a human donor with alopecia areata. As DNA, the CDR3 is TGTGCCTGGAGTGTACTCATAGCGGGAGGCCAAGAGACCCAGTACTTC. This translates into CAWSVLIAGGQETQYF.